The TCR beta chain under discussion was sequenced for a study of CD8+CD57+ T cells in acquired aplastic anemia. Genomic DNA templated the TCR beta VDJ and CDR3 profiling. TCRdb independently ran MiXCR on the reads; one entry per CDR3 protein. The data hold about 470,000 distinct CDR3 sequences, with about a third observed a single time. Patients chosen for sequencing had shown CD8+CD57+ cell expansion by flow cytometry. Blood was sampled before the patients had received any therapy. Unmatched junction bases numbered 14, after V lost 6 bases and J lost 4 bases. The germline gives CDR1 DFQATT, CDR2 SNEGSKA (reference sequence). The CDR3 loop spans 16 amino acids.

This receptor was obtained from a human donor with aplastic anemia. The specimen was sorted CD4+, CD8+, or CD8+CD57+ T cells (not recorded which) from PBMCs. The V and J genes are TRBV20-1 and TRBJ1-2; 10 nucleotides align to TRBD1. The CDR3 loop is CSARGTRDRGVYGYTF. The CDR3 nucleotides read TGCAGTGCCAGGGGAACCCGGGACAGGGGTGTCTATGGCTACACCTTC.